This T cell receptor (beta chain) was captured in a study of control samples from healthy donors and cancer patients. TCRdb keeps only in-frame clones here, not all; method: immunoSEQ multiplex PCR. The listing records about 190,000 clones. V gave up 0 bases and J gave up 2 bases; unmatched junction bases: 4. The CDR3 contains 16 residues. CDR1 SGHVS and CDR2 FQNEAQ come from the germline V gene. The chain couples TRBV7-8 to TRBJ2-7; 10 positions match TRBD1. Input material: blood. This TCR was sampled from a woman in her thirties in good health. The CDR3: CASSLAWDRGAYEQYF. In DNA, the CDR3 is TGTGCCAGCAGCTTAGCATGGGACAGGGGAGCCTACGAGCAGTACTTC.